A selection of T cell receptor beta chains follows, all from one sample in a study of blood T cells in healthy people across ages. TCRdb processed the 5' RACE reads anew with MiXCR; each CDR3 protein has one entry. The data contain about 1.1 million distinct CDR3 sequences, roughly two fifths of them seen just once; the ten biggest clones take up approximately 14%. Specimen: blood. Receptors originate from a man aged 18-30 years in good health. Both conserved end residues are part of each CDR3. D genes are given only for firm matches. Rows may omit the clone size; those that give it use once, few, many or a size class.

cdr3_length: 19; j_call: TRBJ1-2; d_call: .; v_call: TRBV4-1; clone_size: .; cdr3_nt: TGCGCCAGCAGCGGACGAAGTGTGATGGGGCCGAAGAAAGGTGGTGGCTACACCTTC; cdr3_aa: CASSGRSVMGPKKGGGYTF
cdr3_length: 14; j_call: TRBJ1-1; d_call: TRBD1; v_call: TRBV5-6; clone_size: .; cdr3_nt: TGTGCCAGCAGCTTACAGGGGTATGAACATGAAGCTTTCTTT; cdr3_aa: CASSLQGYEHEAFF
cdr3_length: 13; j_call: TRBJ1-2; d_call: .; v_call: TRBV20-1; clone_size: .; cdr3_nt: TGCAGTGCGTGGAGGGAGACAGTGAGCGGCTACACCTTC; cdr3_aa: CSAWRETVSGYTF
cdr3_length: 14; j_call: TRBJ2-2; d_call: .; v_call: TRBV10-3; clone_size: .; cdr3_nt: TGTGCCACCTCTTATCAGGGGAACACCGGGGAGCTGTTTTTT; cdr3_aa: CATSYQGNTGELFF
cdr3_length: 14; j_call: TRBJ2-1; d_call: .; v_call: TRBV7-2; clone_size: .; cdr3_nt: TGTGCCAGCATGCCCGGGGGACCTTACAATGAGCAGTTCTTC; cdr3_aa: CASMPGGPYNEQFF
cdr3_length: 17; j_call: TRBJ1-6; d_call: TRBD1; v_call: TRBV4-3; clone_size: few; cdr3_nt: TGCGCCAGCAGCCAAGAAAAGGGACAGGGCGGGAGTTCACCCCTCCACTTT; cdr3_aa: CASSQEKGQGGSSPLHF
cdr3_length: 15; j_call: TRBJ2-7; d_call: TRBD2; v_call: TRBV20-1; clone_size: .; cdr3_nt: TGCAGTGCAGAAACGGGACTAGCGGGGCTATACGAGCAGTACTTC; cdr3_aa: CSAETGLAGLYEQYF
cdr3_length: 15; j_call: TRBJ2-7; d_call: TRBD1; v_call: TRBV28; clone_size: few; cdr3_nt: TGTGCCAGCAGTTTATTGGACAGGGTAAGGGACGAGCAGTACTTC; cdr3_aa: CASSLLDRVRDEQYF
cdr3_length: 15; j_call: TRBJ2-3; d_call: TRBD1; v_call: TRBV6-2/TRBV6-3; clone_size: .; cdr3_nt: TGTGCCAGTCAGCCGGACAGGGCCGGTTTGGATACGCAGTATTTT; cdr3_aa: CASQPDRAGLDTQYF
cdr3_length: 16; j_call: TRBJ2-7; d_call: .; v_call: TRBV4-3; clone_size: once; cdr3_nt: TGCGCCAGCAGCCAAGATCTTGCGACATACTCCTACGAGCAGTACTTC; cdr3_aa: CASSQDLATYSYEQYF
cdr3_length: 18; j_call: TRBJ2-7; d_call: TRBD2; v_call: TRBV27; clone_size: .; cdr3_nt: TGTGCCAGCAGCGGGACTAGCGGGGGGCTAAGCTCCTACAATGAGCAGTACTTC; cdr3_aa: CASSGTSGGLSSYNEQYF
cdr3_length: 14; j_call: TRBJ1-2; d_call: .; v_call: TRBV6-5; clone_size: .; cdr3_nt: TGTGCCAGCAGGGGATCCGGCAGGAACTATGGCTACACCTTC; cdr3_aa: CASRGSGRNYGYTF
cdr3_length: 14; j_call: TRBJ2-7; d_call: TRBD1; v_call: TRBV12-3/TRBV12-4; clone_size: many; cdr3_nt: TGTGCCAGCAGCTTAGGGACAGGGGCCTACGAGCAGTACTTC; cdr3_aa: CASSLGTGAYEQYF
cdr3_length: 12; j_call: TRBJ2-1; d_call: .; v_call: TRBV29-1; clone_size: .; cdr3_nt: TGCAGCGTTGTAGATGGGGGAGAGACCCAGTTCTTC; cdr3_aa: CSVVDGGETQFF
cdr3_length: 14; j_call: TRBJ1-5; d_call: .; v_call: TRBV20-1; clone_size: once; cdr3_nt: TGCAGTGCTAGAGGGATGGGGGACCATCAGCCCCAGCATTTT; cdr3_aa: CSARGMGDHQPQHF
cdr3_length: 14; j_call: TRBJ1-1; d_call: .; v_call: TRBV29-1; clone_size: few; cdr3_nt: TGCAGCGTCCGAAGGGGGAATACCAACACTGAAGCTTTCTTT; cdr3_aa: CSVRRGNTNTEAFF
cdr3_length: 13; j_call: TRBJ2-1; d_call: .; v_call: TRBV7-2; clone_size: .; cdr3_nt: TGTGCCAGCAGCCCAAGTGATGTTATTGAGCAGTTCTTC; cdr3_aa: CASSPSDVIEQFF
cdr3_length: 15; j_call: TRBJ1-2; d_call: TRBD1; v_call: TRBV14; clone_size: .; cdr3_nt: TGTGCCAGCAGCCTGGGCAGGGGGCCTTACTATGGCTACACCTTC; cdr3_aa: CASSLGRGPYYGYTF
cdr3_length: 14; j_call: TRBJ1-2; d_call: .; v_call: TRBV3-1; clone_size: few; cdr3_nt: TGTGCCAGCAGCCAAGAGGGGACATCTGCTGGCTACACCTTC; cdr3_aa: CASSQEGTSAGYTF
cdr3_length: 16; j_call: TRBJ2-7; d_call: TRBD2; v_call: TRBV6-2/TRBV6-3; clone_size: .; cdr3_nt: TGTGCCAGCAGTCGGACTAGCGGGGGGGTAAACAATGAGCAGTACTTC; cdr3_aa: CASSRTSGGVNNEQYF
cdr3_length: 14; j_call: TRBJ1-5; d_call: .; v_call: TRBV10-3; clone_size: .; cdr3_nt: TGTGCCAAAAAGACAGGAGAAAGCAATCAGCCCCAGCATTTT; cdr3_aa: CAKKTGESNQPQHF
cdr3_length: 13; j_call: TRBJ1-5; d_call: .; v_call: TRBV27; clone_size: few; cdr3_nt: TGTGCCAGCAGTTTATCGCCGAACTGGCCCCAGCATTTT; cdr3_aa: CASSLSPNWPQHF
cdr3_length: 15; j_call: TRBJ1-5; d_call: .; v_call: TRBV4-3; clone_size: .; cdr3_nt: TGCGCCAGCAGCCAAGATGGGTCAGATGGTCAGCCCCAGCATTTT; cdr3_aa: CASSQDGSDGQPQHF
cdr3_length: 14; j_call: TRBJ2-1; d_call: .; v_call: TRBV28; clone_size: few; cdr3_nt: TGTGCCAGCAGTTTAAAGTTGCGGGTCGAGGAGCAGTTCTTC; cdr3_aa: CASSLKLRVEEQFF
cdr3_length: 13; j_call: TRBJ2-3; d_call: .; v_call: TRBV3-1; clone_size: .; cdr3_nt: TGTGCCAGCAGCCACCGGGGGCTAAATACGCAGTATTTT; cdr3_aa: CASSHRGLNTQYF
cdr3_length: 14; j_call: TRBJ1-1; d_call: .; v_call: TRBV12-3/TRBV12-4; clone_size: .; cdr3_nt: TGTGCCAGCAGTTCAGCCGGTATGGACACTGAAGCTTTCTTT; cdr3_aa: CASSSAGMDTEAFF
cdr3_length: 13; j_call: TRBJ1-2; d_call: .; v_call: TRBV7-8; clone_size: few; cdr3_nt: TGTGCCAGCAGCTTAGAGGAGACCTATGGCTACACCTTC; cdr3_aa: CASSLEETYGYTF
cdr3_length: 11; j_call: TRBJ1-1; d_call: .; v_call: TRBV29-1; clone_size: .; cdr3_nt: TGCAGCGTTGAGTCCCCCGTCGGAGCTTTCTTT; cdr3_aa: CSVESPVGAFF
cdr3_length: 12; j_call: TRBJ2-7; d_call: .; v_call: TRBV2; clone_size: few; cdr3_nt: TGTGCCAGCAAGGAGGGGTACTACGAGCAGTACTTC; cdr3_aa: CASKEGYYEQYF
cdr3_length: 15; j_call: TRBJ1-6; d_call: .; v_call: TRBV9; clone_size: few; cdr3_nt: TGTGCCAGCAGCGTAGCTGGGGGCTATAATTCACCCCTCCACTTT; cdr3_aa: CASSVAGGYNSPLHF
cdr3_length: 14; j_call: TRBJ2-1; d_call: .; v_call: TRBV20-1; clone_size: .; cdr3_nt: TGCAGTGCCCTCGGGACACACTCCTACAATGAGCAGTTCTTC; cdr3_aa: CSALGTHSYNEQFF
cdr3_length: 16; j_call: TRBJ2-1; d_call: TRBD2; v_call: TRBV5-1; clone_size: few; cdr3_nt: TGCGCCAGCAGCCCTAATAGCGGGGGGTCCAACAATGAGCAGTTCTTC; cdr3_aa: CASSPNSGGSNNEQFF
cdr3_length: 15; j_call: TRBJ2-5; d_call: TRBD2; v_call: TRBV4-3; clone_size: .; cdr3_nt: TGCGCCAGCAGCCAAGATCCCCTAGCGGGAGAGACCCAGTACTTC; cdr3_aa: CASSQDPLAGETQYF
cdr3_length: 14; j_call: TRBJ1-6; d_call: .; v_call: TRBV27; clone_size: once; cdr3_nt: TGTGCCACCGGTGGACGGGGCTATAATTCACCCCTCCACTTT; cdr3_aa: CATGGRGYNSPLHF
cdr3_length: 15; j_call: TRBJ2-1; d_call: .; v_call: TRBV11-1; clone_size: .; cdr3_nt: TGTGCCAGCAGCTTAAGCTCAGCAACCTACAATGAGCAGTTCTTC; cdr3_aa: CASSLSSATYNEQFF
cdr3_length: 14; j_call: TRBJ1-5; d_call: .; v_call: TRBV4-3; clone_size: few; cdr3_nt: TGCGCCAGCAGCCAAGATTTTGGAAATCAGCCCCAGCATTTT; cdr3_aa: CASSQDFGNQPQHF
cdr3_length: 16; j_call: TRBJ1-5; d_call: .; v_call: TRBV5-5; clone_size: .; cdr3_nt: TGTGCCAGCAGCCCGACGTCCCCGTATAGCAATCAGCCCCAGCATTTT; cdr3_aa: CASSPTSPYSNQPQHF
cdr3_length: 13; j_call: TRBJ2-1; d_call: TRBD2; v_call: TRBV14; clone_size: .; cdr3_nt: TGTGCCAGCAGCCAAGGACTAGCGCGTGAGCAGTTCTTC; cdr3_aa: CASSQGLAREQFF
cdr3_length: 14; j_call: TRBJ1-1; d_call: .; v_call: TRBV6-1; clone_size: .; cdr3_nt: TGTGCCAGCAGAGGAACAGTGTGGAACACTGAAGCTTTCTTT; cdr3_aa: CASRGTVWNTEAFF
cdr3_length: 18; j_call: TRBJ2-2; d_call: .; v_call: TRBV3-1; clone_size: .; cdr3_nt: TGTGCCAGCAGCCCCGAAGGGGTACAAATAGTAGGAACCGGGGAGCTGTTTTTT; cdr3_aa: CASSPEGVQIVGTGELFF
cdr3_length: 14; j_call: TRBJ1-2; d_call: TRBD1; v_call: TRBV11-2; clone_size: few; cdr3_nt: TGTGCCAGCAGCTTAGTAGGGCAGGGGGCCGGCTACACCTTC; cdr3_aa: CASSLVGQGAGYTF
cdr3_length: 15; j_call: TRBJ2-1; d_call: .; v_call: TRBV20-1; clone_size: .; cdr3_nt: TGCAGTGCTAGGCACCTAGCTTGGCCATACAATGAGCAGTTCTTC; cdr3_aa: CSARHLAWPYNEQFF
cdr3_length: 15; j_call: TRBJ1-1; d_call: .; v_call: TRBV7-9; clone_size: .; cdr3_nt: TGTGCCAGCACCCCCGGCCCAGCTATGAACACTGAAGCTTTCTTT; cdr3_aa: CASTPGPAMNTEAFF
cdr3_length: 15; j_call: TRBJ2-3; d_call: .; v_call: TRBV20-1; clone_size: .; cdr3_nt: TGCAGTGCTATCGGAGGGATAGCTAGCACAGATACGCAGTATTTT; cdr3_aa: CSAIGGIASTDTQYF
cdr3_length: 12; j_call: TRBJ1-1; d_call: .; v_call: TRBV7-3; clone_size: few; cdr3_nt: TGTGCCAGCATGGGGGCCGGCACTGAAGCTTTCTTT; cdr3_aa: CASMGAGTEAFF
cdr3_length: 15; j_call: TRBJ2-7; d_call: TRBD1; v_call: TRBV28; clone_size: few; cdr3_nt: TGTGCCAGCAGTTTGCCTGGGGACAGCTCCTACGAGCAGTACTTC; cdr3_aa: CASSLPGDSSYEQYF
cdr3_length: 14; j_call: TRBJ2-1; d_call: TRBD1; v_call: TRBV29-1; clone_size: .; cdr3_nt: TGCAGCGTTGGTGAGGGGGACAGTCACAATGAGCAGTTCTTC; cdr3_aa: CSVGEGDSHNEQFF
cdr3_length: 13; j_call: TRBJ1-5; d_call: .; v_call: TRBV2; clone_size: .; cdr3_nt: TGTGCCAGCAAGGGAATTAGCAATCAGCCCCAGCATTTT; cdr3_aa: CASKGISNQPQHF
cdr3_length: 16; j_call: TRBJ2-3; d_call: TRBD2; v_call: TRBV4-1; clone_size: .; cdr3_nt: TGCGCCAGTAGCCCTTTACTAGCGGGGGGCACAGATACGCAGTATTTT; cdr3_aa: CASSPLLAGGTDTQYF
cdr3_length: 14; j_call: TRBJ1-5; d_call: TRBD1; v_call: TRBV20-1; clone_size: .; cdr3_nt: TGCAGTGCTCCCGGGACAGGGGAAGGTCAGCCCCAGCATTTT; cdr3_aa: CSAPGTGEGQPQHF
cdr3_length: 15; j_call: TRBJ2-7; d_call: .; v_call: TRBV20-1; clone_size: .; cdr3_nt: TGCAGTGCTAGAGATCATCTAGGGAGGCCCTACGAGCAGTACTTC; cdr3_aa: CSARDHLGRPYEQYF
cdr3_length: 13; j_call: TRBJ2-1; d_call: .; v_call: TRBV7-2; clone_size: few; cdr3_nt: TGTGCCAGCAGTAACACAGGGAGCGATGAGCAGTTCTTC; cdr3_aa: CASSNTGSDEQFF
cdr3_length: 15; j_call: TRBJ2-5; d_call: .; v_call: TRBV14; clone_size: .; cdr3_nt: TGTGCCAGCAGCCAAGATCGGTTTTTCGGGGAGACCCAGTACTTC; cdr3_aa: CASSQDRFFGETQYF
cdr3_length: 13; j_call: TRBJ1-1; d_call: .; v_call: TRBV4-2; clone_size: few; cdr3_nt: TGTGCCAGCAACCCAGGATCGAACACTGAAGCTTTCTTT; cdr3_aa: CASNPGSNTEAFF
cdr3_length: 12; j_call: TRBJ2-1; d_call: .; v_call: TRBV2; clone_size: .; cdr3_nt: TGTGCCAGCGTTTACTCCTACAATGAGCAGTTCTTC; cdr3_aa: CASVYSYNEQFF
cdr3_length: 13; j_call: TRBJ2-2; d_call: .; v_call: TRBV20-1; clone_size: .; cdr3_nt: TGCAGTGTTAGTCGGGATGTAGCCGGGGAGCTGTTTTTT; cdr3_aa: CSVSRDVAGELFF
cdr3_length: 17; j_call: TRBJ1-2; d_call: .; v_call: TRBV6-5; clone_size: .; cdr3_nt: TGTGCCAGCAGTTGGGGGGCCTACCTTAACCCTAACTATGGCTACACCTTC; cdr3_aa: CASSWGAYLNPNYGYTF
cdr3_length: 14; j_call: TRBJ1-2; d_call: .; v_call: TRBV9; clone_size: many; cdr3_nt: TGTGCCAGCAGCGCCGGACAGTCGAACTATGGCTACACCTTC; cdr3_aa: CASSAGQSNYGYTF
cdr3_length: 15; j_call: TRBJ2-7; d_call: .; v_call: TRBV12-3/TRBV12-4; clone_size: .; cdr3_nt: TGTGCCAGCAGTTTCTCCCCGGGGGCGCAGTACGAGCAGTACTTC; cdr3_aa: CASSFSPGAQYEQYF
cdr3_length: 15; j_call: TRBJ2-7; d_call: TRBD1; v_call: TRBV29-1; clone_size: .; cdr3_nt: TGCAGCGTTGATGGGTCGACAGGGTACTCCTACGAGCAGTACTTC; cdr3_aa: CSVDGSTGYSYEQYF